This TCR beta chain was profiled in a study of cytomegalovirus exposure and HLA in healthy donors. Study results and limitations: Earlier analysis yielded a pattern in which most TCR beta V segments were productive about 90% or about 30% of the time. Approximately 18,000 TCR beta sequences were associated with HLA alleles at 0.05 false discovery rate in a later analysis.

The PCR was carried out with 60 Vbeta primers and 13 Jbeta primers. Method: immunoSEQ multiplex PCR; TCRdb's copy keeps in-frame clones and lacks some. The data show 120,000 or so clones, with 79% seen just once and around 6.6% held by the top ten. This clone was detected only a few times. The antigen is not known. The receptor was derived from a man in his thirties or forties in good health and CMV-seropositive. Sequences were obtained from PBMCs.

The CDR3 coding sequence is TGTGCCAGCAGCGCAGACTCGAACACCGGGGAGCTGTTTTTT. Translated, it gives CASSADSNTGELFF. The genes are TRBV9 and TRBJ2-2; the D is unclear. The CDR3 has 14 residues. Per germline, CDR1 SGDLS and CDR2 YYNGEE. The V end lost 3 bases, the J end lost 0 bases, and 6 bases lay between the germline ends.